This paragraph covers one T cell receptor beta chain sequence. This clonotype showed up just a few times. The antigen this receptor binds is unknown. Base-call qualities are not available, and no considerably larger clone is one nucleotide away. Systemically healthy Caucasian individuals from Russia, approximately 39 in total and aged about 6 to 100 years, were included as donors. Roughly 9 milliliters of peripheral blood were drawn from each donor into EDTA-treated Vacutainer tubes. Ficoll-Paque density-gradient centrifugation was used to isolate PBMCs, with at least 6.5 million per sample. Total RNA, at least 6 micrograms per sample, was extracted from PBMCs with Trizol reagent. Naive CD45RAhigh/CD27high T cell percentages were measured by flow cytometry on a PBMC aliquot from every donor. This sample is part of a study of blood T cells in healthy people across ages (dated by TCRdb to about 2015). Regarding the complete study: In model experiments, template switching captured roughly one uniquely barcoded TCR beta cDNA molecule for every two T cells. For two donors (one aged 18 to 29 and one aged 80 or older), the study analyzed two additional independent replicas of 1 million unique cDNA reads from the same blood draw. Age-related changes in TCR beta repertoire diversity were measured in the study by deep sequencing normalized with unique cDNA molecular identifiers. Donors of different ages were randomly distributed across sequencing lanes to avoid experimental bias. The donors were divided into four age groups: young (average approximately 16 years), middle-aged (about 40), aged (about 62) and long-lived (82).

Overall results and qualifications from the work: Conclusive comparison of naive and antigen-experienced compartments was prevented by the profiling of bulk unsorted PBMCs. The long-lived group showed more naive CD4+ T cells, fewer expanded clones and increased TCR diversity than the aged group, suggesting age selection. There was a strong correlation between observed TCR beta diversity and the percentage of naive T cells measured by flow cytometry. Because donor CMV infection status was unknown, age-related changes in expanded clonotypes were potentially confounded. Estimates of total diversity based on one million sequenced T cells were considered lower bounds and underestimates. Observed TCR beta diversity per million T cells fell roughly linearly with age, and a significant reduction was already apparent by age roughly 40.

The library relied on 5' RACE. The run used an Illumina HiSeq 2500. The second PCR ran for about 6 to 11 cycles and used a J-beta primer mix along with a sample-barcoded 5' primer. Each TCR beta cDNA molecule received a unique molecular identifier from a template-switch 5' adaptor carrying 12 random nucleotides. At least 2.5 million CDR3-containing paired-end reads were obtained from each sample. First-strand cDNA was synthesized from all RNA with the Mint cDNA synthesis kit, primed by a TRBC-specific oligonucleotide. All cDNA was treated with uracil-DNA glycosylase and then went through a first 18-cycle PCR with the universal primers M1SS and BC2_uni_R. On the study's bioinformatics: Normalization of each sample was performed by random selection of 1 million high-quality reads, each carrying a distinct molecular identifier. Instead of being binned into consensus sequences, reads that shared molecular identifiers were thrown out. MiTCR, with a Q25 quality threshold and the strictest error-elimination algorithm, was used for CDR3 identification, clonotype clustering and error correction. A nonparametric unseen species model with Euler transformation was used to estimate a lower bound on total TCR beta diversity. The public sequencing data were trimmed at Q25 with fastp and processed into clonotypes with MiXCR by TCRdb, which kept only in-frame beta chains. Records with the same CDR3 protein are collapsed into one entry carrying the most frequent genes and DNA. TCRdb's processing, not the authors', yielded these V and J calls. Recorded for this sample are 1.5 million to 2 million distinct CDR3 sequences; about 30% of them occurred a single time. Of the sample, about 7.7% is held by the ten largest clones.

Spanning cysteine to phenylalanine, the CDR3 consists of 14 amino acids. CDR3 DNA is the only sequence kept; it has 42 bases, read in frame from the first base. The V end loses 5 bases and the J end loses 3 bases, and a stretch of 12 bases separates them. Per the germline V gene (reference sequence), LGHDT is the CDR1 and YNNKEL is the CDR2. The origin of this receptor is a woman aged 25 to 39 in good health. The sample consisted of blood. The sequence joins TRBV3-1 to TRBJ2-3, with TRBD1 perhaps the D gene, on 6 matching bases. The sequence in DNA is TGTGCCAGCAGCGACGGAAGGGGGACAGATACGCAGTATTTT. This yields the protein CASSDGRGTDTQYF.